What follows is one T cell receptor beta chain and its context. These data originate in a study of blood T cell dynamics during melanoma immunotherapy. Assay: immunoSEQ multiplex PCR; the TCRdb copy retains only in-frame clones and omits some. In the table there are 25,000 to 35,000 clones, approximately 80% of which are singletons. As to time point: week 3, after first cycle of checkpoint inhibitor. Sampling occurred pretreatment (T0) and at week 3 (W3), after cycle one of checkpoint blockade. Patients had no prior systemic cancer treatment, immunosuppressants or other active cancers. The TCR originated in a human donor with melanoma. This material consisted of blood, taken from a patient treated with checkpoint blockade.

The CDR3 protein is CASSLGVQLDSYGYTF. The DNA for the CDR3 is TGTGCCAGCAGCTTAGGGGTCCAACTGGACAGCTATGGCTACACCTTC. The gene calls are TRBV11-2 and TRBJ1-2, with a weak D call TRBD1 (6 bases). Trimming left V 1 base short and J 4 bases short, with 16 bases between. CDR3 length: 16 amino acids. CDR1 and CDR2 from the germline V gene are SGHAT and FQNNGV.